The entry that follows covers one T cell receptor (beta chain) sequence. This record comes from a study of blood T cell repertoires in COVID-19. About the research overall: Samples representing acute and convalescent COVID-19 were sourced from the United States, Italy and Spain.

CDR1 is LGHDT, CDR2 YNNKEL, per germline (reference sequence). The CDR3 has 17 residues. V was pared by 0 bases and J by 1 base, with 13 bases between. The protocol was immunoSEQ multiplex PCR, while the TCRdb copy is restricted to in-frame clones and leaves out a portion. The sample contains 60,000 to 75,000 clones, 86% of which appear only once. The genes are TRBV3-1 (or the pseudogene TRBV3-2) and TRBJ2-4, with D hard to call. This TCR was recovered from a man between 65 and 85 years old with active COVID-19. Sequenced input: peripheral blood. CDR3 protein: CASSQDGQLAAKNIQYF. CDR3 DNA sequence: TGTGCCAGCAGCCAAGATGGGCAGTTGGCGGCCAAAAACATTCAGTACTTC.